This is a list of T cell receptor beta chains from one sample in a study of identical twins. TCRdb re-called the 5' RACE reads with MiXCR, one entry per CDR3 protein. The table lists some 590,000 distinct CDR3 sequences, over 8.5% of them singletons. These data were likewise used in another study, on yellow fever vaccine responses in identical twins.

The source material was PBMCs. These receptors were obtained from a woman aged 18-29 years in good health. Both conserved end residues are part of each CDR3. Fields, in order: CDR3 length, V gene, D gene, clone size, J gene, CDR3 DNA, CDR3 protein. The D gene is left open where the match is weak. Some rows have no size entry. The others give once, few or many, or a class for an expanded clone.

CDR3 length: 16
V gene: TRBV5-1
D gene: TRBD1
clone size: -
J gene: TRBJ1-1
CDR3 DNA: TGCGCCAGCAGCTTGTTCCAGGGGGCTCTGAGTACTGAAGCTTTCTTT
CDR3 protein: CASSLFQGALSTEAFF

CDR3 length: 13
V gene: TRBV21-1
D gene: -
clone size: many
J gene: TRBJ2-3
CDR3 DNA: TGTGCCAGCAGAGGACAAGGCGGAGATACGCAGTATTTT
CDR3 protein: CASRGQGGDTQYF

CDR3 length: 20
V gene: TRBV24-1
D gene: TRBD2
clone size: many
J gene: TRBJ2-1
CDR3 DNA: TGTGCCACCAGTGATTCTGGGACTAGCGGGAGGTCGTCTTCTTACAATGAGCAGTTCTTC
CDR3 protein: CATSDSGTSGRSSSYNEQFF

CDR3 length: 18
V gene: TRBV11-1
D gene: TRBD2
clone size: -
J gene: TRBJ2-7
CDR3 DNA: TGTGCCAGCAGCCATCCACGAGGGACTAGTAGGCCAGCCTACGAGCAGTACTTC
CDR3 protein: CASSHPRGTSRPAYEQYF

CDR3 length: 13
V gene: TRBV6-5
D gene: -
clone size: many
J gene: TRBJ2-3
CDR3 DNA: TGTGCCAGCAGTTATAGGGGGACAGATACGCAGTATTTT
CDR3 protein: CASSYRGTDTQYF

CDR3 length: 15
V gene: TRBV7-2
D gene: -
clone size: many
J gene: TRBJ2-7
CDR3 DNA: TGTGCCAGCAGCCTGGGGCGGGACACCCCCTACGAGCAGTACTTC
CDR3 protein: CASSLGRDTPYEQYF

CDR3 length: 16
V gene: TRBV28
D gene: TRBD1
clone size: few
J gene: TRBJ2-5
CDR3 DNA: TGTGCCAGCAGTTTGGGTGGGACAGCAAACCAAGAGACCCAGTACTTC
CDR3 protein: CASSLGGTANQETQYF

CDR3 length: 16
V gene: TRBV12-3/TRBV12-4
D gene: TRBD1
clone size: many
J gene: TRBJ1-3
CDR3 DNA: TGTGCCAGCAGTCCGGACAGGGCGAGCTCTGGAAACACCATATATTTT
CDR3 protein: CASSPDRASSGNTIYF

CDR3 length: 15
V gene: TRBV6-2/TRBV6-3
D gene: -
clone size: -
J gene: TRBJ2-3
CDR3 DNA: TGTGCCAGCAGTTACGAGGGGAAGTGGGCAGATACGCAGTATTTT
CDR3 protein: CASSYEGKWADTQYF

CDR3 length: 15
V gene: TRBV4-1
D gene: -
clone size: -
J gene: TRBJ2-7
CDR3 DNA: TGCGCCAGCAGCCAGGTGTGGGAAAGCTCCTACGAGCAGTACTTC
CDR3 protein: CASSQVWESSYEQYF

CDR3 length: 14
V gene: TRBV2
D gene: -
clone size: -
J gene: TRBJ2-7
CDR3 DNA: TGTGCCAGCCTTAGGGAAGAAGTCTCCTACGAGCAGTACTTC
CDR3 protein: CASLREEVSYEQYF

CDR3 length: 12
V gene: TRBV12-3/TRBV12-4
D gene: -
clone size: few
J gene: TRBJ1-6
CDR3 DNA: TGTGCCAGCAGTTTTGATGGGTCCCATCTCCACTTT
CDR3 protein: CASSFDGSHLHF